This T cell receptor beta chain was sequenced in a study of T cell clonality in common variable immunodeficiency. Findings and limits, study-wide: In common variable immunodeficiency, TCR beta chains reportedly carried fewer deletions and N-nucleotide insertions.

This clone was recorded a few times. Its antigen is currently unknown. Here immunoSEQ multiplex PCR was the method, and the copy in TCRdb shows in-frame clones only, minus some. Found here are around 28,000 clones, no singletons; the ten largest cover 29%. The specimen was peripheral blood mononuclear cells. This TCR came from a human donor with common variable immunodeficiency.

The CDR3 DNA, read in part, is TGTGCCAGCAGCTGGGGACACTCCTACGAG. Its translation is CASSWGHSYE. The full CDR3 reads CASSWGHSYEQYF. The genes are TRBV7-2 and TRBJ2-7, with D possibly matching TRBD1 (6 bases). The read ends 3 residues before the CDR3 terminus; that terminus is restored from the germline J gene. This CDR3 is built from 13 residues. The V gene lost 4 bases and the J gene lost 0 bases, with 7 bases spanning the gap. Germline V lookup: CDR1 SGHTA, CDR2 FQGNSA.